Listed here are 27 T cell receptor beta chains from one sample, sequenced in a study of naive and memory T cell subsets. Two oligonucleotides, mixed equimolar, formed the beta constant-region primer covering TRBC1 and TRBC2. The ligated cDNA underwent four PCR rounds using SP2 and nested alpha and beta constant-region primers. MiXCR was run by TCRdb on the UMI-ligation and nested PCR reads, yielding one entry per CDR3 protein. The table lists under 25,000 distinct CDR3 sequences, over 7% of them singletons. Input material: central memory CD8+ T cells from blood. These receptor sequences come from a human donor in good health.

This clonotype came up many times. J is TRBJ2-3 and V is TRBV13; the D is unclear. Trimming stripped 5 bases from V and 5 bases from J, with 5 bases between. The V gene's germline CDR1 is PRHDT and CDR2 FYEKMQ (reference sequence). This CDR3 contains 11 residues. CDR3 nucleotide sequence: TGTGCCAGCAGCACGGGAGATACGCAGTATTTT. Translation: CASSTGDTQYF.

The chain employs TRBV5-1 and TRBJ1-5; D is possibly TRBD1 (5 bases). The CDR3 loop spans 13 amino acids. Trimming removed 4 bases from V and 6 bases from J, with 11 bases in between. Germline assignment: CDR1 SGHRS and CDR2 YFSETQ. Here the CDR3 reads CASSLQGTQPQHF. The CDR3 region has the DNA TGCGCCAGCAGCCTCCAGGGAACTCAGCCCCAGCATTTT.

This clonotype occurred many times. DNA of the CDR3: TGTGCCAGTAGTCATGAGGATTGGGGCTACGAGCAGTACTTC. Translated: CASSHEDWGYEQYF. The chain combines TRBV19 with TRBJ2-7, with D unclear. Per germline, CDR1 LNHDA and CDR2 SQIVND (reference sequence). The CDR3 is 14 residues long. Trimming took 5 bases from V and 3 from J, leaving 14 bases between them. The whole variable domain, filled in from reference TRBV19 and TRBJ2-7, reads DGGITQSPKYLFRKEGQNVTLSCEQNLNHDAMYWYRQDPGQGLRLIYYSQIVNDFQKGDIAEGYSVSREKKESFPLTVTSAQKNPTAFYLCASSHEDWGYEQYFGPGTRLTVT.

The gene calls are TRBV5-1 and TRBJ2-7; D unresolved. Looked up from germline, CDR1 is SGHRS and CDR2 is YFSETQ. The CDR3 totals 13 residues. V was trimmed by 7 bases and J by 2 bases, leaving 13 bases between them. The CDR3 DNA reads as TGCGCCAGCGCGGCAGACCACCCCTACGAGCAGTACTTC. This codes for CASAADHPYEQYF.

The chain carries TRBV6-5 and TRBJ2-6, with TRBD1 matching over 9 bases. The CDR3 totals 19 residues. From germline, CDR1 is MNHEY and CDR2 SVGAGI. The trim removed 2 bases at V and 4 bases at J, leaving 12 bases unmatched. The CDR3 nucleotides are TGTGCCAGCAGTTACGTGTGGGACAGGGACTCGGGAGGGGCCAACGTCCTGACTTTC. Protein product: CASSYVWDRDSGGANVLTF.

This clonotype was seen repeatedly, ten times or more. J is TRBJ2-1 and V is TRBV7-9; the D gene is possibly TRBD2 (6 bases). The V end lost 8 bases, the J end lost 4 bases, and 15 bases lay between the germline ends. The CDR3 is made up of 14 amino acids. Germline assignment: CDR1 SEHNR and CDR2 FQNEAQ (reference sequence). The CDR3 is CASEGGGTYNEQFF. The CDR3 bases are TGTGCCAGCGAAGGCGGCGGGACGTACAATGAGCAGTTCTTC.

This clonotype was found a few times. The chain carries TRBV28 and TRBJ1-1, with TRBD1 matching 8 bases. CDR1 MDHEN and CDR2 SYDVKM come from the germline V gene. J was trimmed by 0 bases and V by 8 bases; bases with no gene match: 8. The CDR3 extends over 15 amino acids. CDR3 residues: CASPGRGPMNTEAFF. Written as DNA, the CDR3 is TGTGCCAGCCCTGGCAGGGGGCCAATGAACACTGAAGCTTTCTTT. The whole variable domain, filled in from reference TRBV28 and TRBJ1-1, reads DVKVTQSSRYLVKRTGEKVFLECVQDMDHENMFWYRQDPGLGLRLIYFSYDVKMKEKGDIPEGYSVSREKKERFSLILESASTNQTSMYLCASPGRGPMNTEAFFGQGTRLTVV.

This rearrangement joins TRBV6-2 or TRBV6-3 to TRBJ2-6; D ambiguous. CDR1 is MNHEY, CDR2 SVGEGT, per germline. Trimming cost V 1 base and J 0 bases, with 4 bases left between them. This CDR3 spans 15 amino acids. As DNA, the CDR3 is TGTGCCAGCAGTTACTTTCGCTCTGGGGCCAACGTCCTGACTTTC. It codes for CASSYFRSGANVLTF.

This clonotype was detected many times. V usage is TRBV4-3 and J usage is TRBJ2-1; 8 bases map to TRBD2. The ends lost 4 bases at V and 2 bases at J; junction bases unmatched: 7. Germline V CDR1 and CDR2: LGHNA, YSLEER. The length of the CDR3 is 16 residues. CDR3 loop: CASSPSEAGAYNEQFF. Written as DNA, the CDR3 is TGCGCCAGCAGCCCCTCGGAAGCGGGAGCCTACAATGAGCAGTTCTTC.

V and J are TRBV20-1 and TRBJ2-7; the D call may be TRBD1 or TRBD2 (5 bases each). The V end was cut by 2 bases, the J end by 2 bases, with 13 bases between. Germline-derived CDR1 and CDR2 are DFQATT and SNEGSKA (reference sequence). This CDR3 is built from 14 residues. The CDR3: CSARKGEGTYEQYF. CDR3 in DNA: TGCAGTGCTAGAAAGGGTGAGGGGACCTACGAGCAGTACTTC.

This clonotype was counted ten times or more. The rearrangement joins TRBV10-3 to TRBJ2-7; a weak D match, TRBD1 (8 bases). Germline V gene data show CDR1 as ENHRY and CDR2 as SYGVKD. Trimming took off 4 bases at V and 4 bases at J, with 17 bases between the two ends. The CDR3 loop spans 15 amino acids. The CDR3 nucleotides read TGTGCCATCAGTGGGACAGGGAGGGACTTATACGAGCAGTACTTC. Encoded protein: CAISGTGRDLYEQYF.

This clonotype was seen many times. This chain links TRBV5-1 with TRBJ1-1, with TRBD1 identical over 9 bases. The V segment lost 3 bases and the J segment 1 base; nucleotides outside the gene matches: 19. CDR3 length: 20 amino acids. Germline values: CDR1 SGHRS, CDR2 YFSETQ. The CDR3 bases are TGCGCCAGCAGCTGGACAGGGGTTGTATTCGGGGCCTCTGGGAACACTGAAGCTTTCTTT. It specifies CASSWTGVVFGASGNTEAFF.

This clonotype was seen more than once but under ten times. CDR3 region: CASSSRGLHTEAFF. The CDR3 nucleotides are TGTGCCAGCAGCTCACGGGGCTTGCACACTGAAGCTTTCTTT. V and J are TRBV7-8 and TRBJ1-1; a weak D match, TRBD1 (5 bases). Trimming removed 4 bases at V and 3 bases at J, with 12 bases between. The CDR3 is 14 residues long. Germline CDR1 and CDR2: SGHVS and FQNEAQ.

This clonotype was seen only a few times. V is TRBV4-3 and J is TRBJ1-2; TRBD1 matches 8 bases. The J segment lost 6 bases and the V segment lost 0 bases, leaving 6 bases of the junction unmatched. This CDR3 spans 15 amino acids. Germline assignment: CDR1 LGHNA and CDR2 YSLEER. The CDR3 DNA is TGCGCCAGCAGCCAAGAATCGCCAGGGGGCGATGGCTACACCTTC. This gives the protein CASSQESPGGDGYTF.

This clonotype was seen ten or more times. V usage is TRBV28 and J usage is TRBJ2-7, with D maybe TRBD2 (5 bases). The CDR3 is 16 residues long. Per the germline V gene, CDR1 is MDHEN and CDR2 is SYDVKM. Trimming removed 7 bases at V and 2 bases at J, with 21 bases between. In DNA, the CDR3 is TGTGCCAGCAAAAGAGGGTTCGTACAGTCGGCCTACGAGCAGTACTTC. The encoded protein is CASKRGFVQSAYEQYF.

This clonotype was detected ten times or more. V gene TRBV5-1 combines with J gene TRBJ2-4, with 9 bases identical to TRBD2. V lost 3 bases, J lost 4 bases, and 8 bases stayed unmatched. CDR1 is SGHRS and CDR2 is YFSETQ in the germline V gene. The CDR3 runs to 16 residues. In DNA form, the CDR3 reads TGCGCCAGCAGCTCGGATTTGGGACTAGCTAAAAACATTCAGTACTTC. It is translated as CASSSDLGLAKNIQYF.

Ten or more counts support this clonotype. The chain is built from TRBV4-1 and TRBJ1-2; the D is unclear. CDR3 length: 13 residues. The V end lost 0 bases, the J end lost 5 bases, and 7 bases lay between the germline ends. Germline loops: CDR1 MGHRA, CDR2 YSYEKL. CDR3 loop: CASSQENGYGYTF. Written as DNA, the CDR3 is TGCGCCAGCAGCCAAGAGAACGGTTATGGCTACACCTTC.

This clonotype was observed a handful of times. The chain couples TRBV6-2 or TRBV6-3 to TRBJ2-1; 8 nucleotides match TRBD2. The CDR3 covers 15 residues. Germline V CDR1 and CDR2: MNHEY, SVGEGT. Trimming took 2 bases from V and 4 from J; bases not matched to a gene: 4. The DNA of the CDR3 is TGTGCCAGCAGTTACGAGACTAGCGTGTACAATGAGCAGTTCTTC. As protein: CASSYETSVYNEQFF.

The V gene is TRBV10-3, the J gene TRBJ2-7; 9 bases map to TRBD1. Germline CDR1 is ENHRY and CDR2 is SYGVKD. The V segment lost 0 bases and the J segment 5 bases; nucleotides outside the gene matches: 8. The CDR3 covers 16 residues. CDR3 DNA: TGTGCCATCAGTGAGTCAGGGACAGGGTATTTAGACGAGCAGTACTTC. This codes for CAISESGTGYLDEQYF.

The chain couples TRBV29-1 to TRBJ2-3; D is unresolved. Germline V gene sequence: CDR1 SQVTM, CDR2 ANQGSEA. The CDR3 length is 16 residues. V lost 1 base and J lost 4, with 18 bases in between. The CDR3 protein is CSVEGLIHRRADTQYF. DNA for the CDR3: TGCAGCGTTGAAGGTCTTATTCACCGACGGGCAGATACGCAGTATTTT.

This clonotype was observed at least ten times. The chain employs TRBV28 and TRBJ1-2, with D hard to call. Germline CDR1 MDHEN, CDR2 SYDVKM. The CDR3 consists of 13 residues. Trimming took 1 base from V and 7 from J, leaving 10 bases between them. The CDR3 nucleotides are TGTGCCAGCAGTTTATCCAGACTGAGTGGCTACACCTTC. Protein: CASSLSRLSGYTF.

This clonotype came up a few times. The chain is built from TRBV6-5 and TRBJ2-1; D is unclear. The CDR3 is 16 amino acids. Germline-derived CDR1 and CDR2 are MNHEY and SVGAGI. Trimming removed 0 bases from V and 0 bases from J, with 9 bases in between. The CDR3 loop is CASSYSERSSYNEQFF. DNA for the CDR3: TGTGCCAGCAGTTACTCGGAAAGGAGCTCCTACAATGAGCAGTTCTTC.

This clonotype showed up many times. The CDR3 reads CASSLSIYGYTF. The CDR3 DNA is TGTGCCAGCAGTTTGTCCATATATGGCTACACCTTC. V and J are TRBV28 and TRBJ1-2; D ambiguous. CDR1 and CDR2 from the germline V gene are MDHEN and SYDVKM. V was shortened by 3 bases and J by 5 bases, with 7 bases between the two germline ends. The CDR3 extends over 12 amino acids.

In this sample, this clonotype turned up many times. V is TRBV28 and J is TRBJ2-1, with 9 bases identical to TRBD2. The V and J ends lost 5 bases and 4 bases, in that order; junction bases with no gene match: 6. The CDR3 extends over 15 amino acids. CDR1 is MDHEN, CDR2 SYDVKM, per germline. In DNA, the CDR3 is TGTGCCAGCAGTCCGATAGCGGGAGCTTACAATGAGCAGTTCTTC. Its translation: CASSPIAGAYNEQFF.

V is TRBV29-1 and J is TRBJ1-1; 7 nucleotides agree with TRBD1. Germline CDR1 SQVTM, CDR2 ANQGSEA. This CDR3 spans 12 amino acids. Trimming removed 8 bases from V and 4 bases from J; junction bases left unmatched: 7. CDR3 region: CSLGTESTEAFF. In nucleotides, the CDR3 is TGCAGCCTTGGGACAGAATCCACTGAAGCTTTCTTT.

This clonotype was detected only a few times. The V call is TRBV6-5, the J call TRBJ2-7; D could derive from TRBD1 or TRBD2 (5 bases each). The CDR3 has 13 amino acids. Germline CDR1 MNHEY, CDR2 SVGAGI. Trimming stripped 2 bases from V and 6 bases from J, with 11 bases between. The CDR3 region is CASSYIRGAEQYF. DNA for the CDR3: TGTGCCAGCAGTTACATACGAGGGGCCGAGCAGTACTTC.

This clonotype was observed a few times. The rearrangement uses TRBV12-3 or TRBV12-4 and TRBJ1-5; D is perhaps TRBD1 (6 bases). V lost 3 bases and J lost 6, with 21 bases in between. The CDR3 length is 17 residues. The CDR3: CASSFSASAGGGQPQHF. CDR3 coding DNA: TGTGCCAGCAGTTTTTCGGCGTCAGCAGGAGGGGGTCAGCCCCAGCATTTT.